The rows below give T cell receptor beta chains drawn from one sample of a study of sequential checkpoint blockade in melanoma. The data were produced by immunoSEQ multiplex PCR, yet TCRdb's version contains in-frame clones alone and is incomplete. This repertoire shows 15,000 to 20,000 clones, 50% to 65% found once; its top ten account for approximately 16%. The input for sequencing was CD8+ T cells sorted from blood (inferred from file names), taken from a patient given nivolumab and ipilimumab in sequence. The receptors were sampled from a human donor with melanoma. CDR3s include the opening cysteine and the closing phenylalanine or tryptophan. Each record gives: D gene, clone size, J gene, V gene, CDR3 protein, CDR3 DNA. A D gene is named only where the DNA matches it firmly. Only part of the rows carry a size: once, few, many, or a class if the clone is expanded.

>.|.|TRBJ1-2|TRBV6-5
CASSRGGASYTF
TGTGCCAGCAGTAGGGGAGGGGCAAGCTACACCTTC
>TRBD2|.|TRBJ2-2|TRBV27
CATIGLAANTGELFF
TGTGCCACCATAGGGCTAGCGGCGAACACCGGGGAGCTGTTTTTT
>.|.|TRBJ1-2|TRBV29-1
CSVGRDFDYGYTF
TGCAGCGTTGGGCGAGACTTCGACTATGGCTACACCTTC
>TRBD2|.|TRBJ2-1|TRBV4-1
CASSQIVAGGPYEQFF
TGCGCCAGCAGCCAAATAGTGGCGGGGGGGCCGTATGAGCAGTTCTTC
>TRBD1|.|TRBJ1-5|TRBV29-1
CSCGTGRFPQPQHF
TGCAGCTGTGGGACAGGGCGCTTCCCCCAGCCCCAGCATTTT
>TRBD1|.|TRBJ1-1|TRBV30
CACLTTGGLGTEAFF
TGTGCCTGCCTTACGACAGGGGGGCTGGGTACTGAAGCTTTCTTT
>.|few|TRBJ2-7|TRBV5-1
CASSLVSGSGGEQYF
TGCGCCAGCAGCTTGGTCTCCGGATCCGGGGGCGAGCAGTACTTC
>.|.|TRBJ2-1|TRBV5-4
CASSLWGEIYNEQFF
TGTGCCAGCAGCTTGTGGGGAGAAATATACAATGAGCAGTTCTTC
>.|.|TRBJ2-3|TRBV16
CASSQSLQGPTDTQYF
TGTGCCAGCAGCCAATCGCTCCAGGGGCCTACAGATACGCAGTATTTT
>.|.|TRBJ1-1|TRBV7-8
CASSLYMGAREGAFF
TGTGCCAGCAGCTTATATATGGGGGCCCGGGAGGGAGCTTTCTTT
>.|few|TRBJ1-4|TRBV6-5
CASSRWGATNEKLFF
TGTGCCAGCAGCAGGTGGGGGGCAACTAATGAAAAACTGTTTTTT
>TRBD1|.|TRBJ2-1|TRBV15
CATSHPPGTGYNEQFF
TGTGCCACCAGCCACCCTCCCGGGACAGGGTATAATGAGCAGTTCTTC
>TRBD1|few|TRBJ2-7|TRBV29-1
CSVEGTGGVYEQYF
TGCAGCGTTGAGGGGACAGGGGGTGTGTACGAGCAGTACTTC
>.|.|TRBJ1-1|TRBV2
CASSSTGETEAFF
TGTGCCAGCAGCAGCACAGGAGAAACTGAAGCTTTCTTT
>TRBD1|.|TRBJ1-2|TRBV11-1
CASSYTRQGNYGYTF
TGTGCCAGCAGCTACACCCGACAGGGGAACTATGGCTACACCTTC
>.|.|TRBJ1-6|TRBV28
CASSLTQYNSPLHF
TGTGCCAGCAGTTTAACGCAGTATAATTCACCCCTCCACTTT
>.|.|TRBJ2-7|TRBV6-5
CASSYSRTGLAYEQYF
TGTGCCAGCAGTTACTCGCGTACCGGTCTTGCCTACGAGCAGTACTTC
>.|.|TRBJ1-2|TRBV5-6
CASSTNRRGNYGYTF
TGTGCCAGCAGCACAAACAGGAGGGGTAACTATGGCTACACCTTC
>TRBD1|few|TRBJ1-1|TRBV4-1
CASSRTGTGTMNTEAFF
TGCGCCAGCAGCCGAACCGGGACAGGGACCATGAACACTGAAGCTTTCTTT
>.|.|TRBJ2-2|TRBV28
CASSLTTGGGTGELFF
TGTGCCAGCAGTTTGACTACAGGGGGGGGAACCGGGGAGCTGTTTTTT
>.|few|TRBJ2-5|TRBV11-2
CASSLEPRGGETQYF
TGTGCCAGCAGCCTAGAACCGAGGGGGGGGGAGACCCAGTACTTC
>.|.|TRBJ1-5|TRBV6-1
CASSHPRGSNQPQHF
TGTGCCAGCAGCCACCCTAGGGGGAGTAATCAGCCCCAGCATTTT
>.|.|TRBJ2-1|TRBV19
CASSTSGLQFF
TGTGCCAGTAGTACCTCCGGGTTGCAGTTCTTC
>TRBD1|.|TRBJ1-4|TRBV28
CASSPGTGGINEKLFF
TGTGCCAGCAGTCCAGGGACAGGGGGGATTAATGAAAAACTGTTTTTT
>.|.|TRBJ1-6|TRBV4-2
CASSPGQGSSPLHF
TGTGCCAGCAGCCCCGGGCAGGGAAGTTCACCCCTCCACTTT
>.|few|TRBJ2-7|TRBV27
CASGQDSYEQYF
TGTGCCAGCGGCCAAGATTCCTACGAGCAGTACTTC
>.|.|TRBJ2-7|TRBV2
CASSVTSAYEQYF
TGTGCCAGCAGCGTGACTAGTGCCTACGAGCAGTACTTC
>TRBD1|few|TRBJ1-2|TRBV30
CAWSVLRDRVDYGYTF
TGTGCCTGGAGTGTACTCCGGGACAGGGTTGACTATGGCTACACCTTC
>TRBD2|few|TRBJ2-1|TRBV27
CASSLGSLADLALFF
TGTGCCAGCAGTTTAGGGAGTCTAGCGGACTTAGCTCTGTTCTTC
>.|.|TRBJ1-4|TRBV5-1
CASSIYAGATNEKLFF
TGCGCCAGCAGTATCTATGCGGGCGCAACTAATGAAAAACTGTTTTTT
>TRBD1|.|TRBJ1-1|TRBV4-1
CASSNHGQGNTEAFF
TGCGCCAGCAGCAATCACGGACAGGGGAACACTGAAGCTTTCTTT
>.|once|TRBJ1-5|TRBV4-1
CASSQERRVGQPQHF
TGCGCCAGCAGCCAAGAGAGGCGGGTCGGGCAGCCCCAGCATTTT
>.|.|TRBJ1-1|TRBV29-1
CSVGGGGRATEAFF
TGCAGCGTTGGGGGAGGGGGTCGCGCCACTGAAGCTTTCTTT
>.|.|TRBJ2-3|TRBV28
CASSSWAGLSGTDTQYF
TGTGCCAGCAGTTCCTGGGCGGGGCTAAGCGGCACAGATACGCAGTATTTT
>TRBD2|.|TRBJ2-7|TRBV2
CASSHRTSGNTYEQYF
TGTGCCAGCAGTCACCGGACTAGCGGGAACACCTACGAGCAGTACTTC
>.|.|TRBJ1-1|TRBV6-5
CASSFRSNTEAFF
TGTGCCAGCAGTTTTAGGAGTAACACTGAAGCTTTCTTT
>.|.|TRBJ2-7|TRBV27
CASSFYSGSSYEQYF
TGTGCCAGCAGTTTCTACAGCGGAAGCTCCTACGAGCAGTACTTC
>TRBD2|.|TRBJ2-1|TRBV4-1
CASSQVAGALYNEQFF
TGCGCCAGCAGCCAAGTAGCGGGGGCCCTTTACAATGAGCAGTTCTTC
>TRBD1|.|TRBJ2-2|TRBV29-1
CSVPRTGAHANTGELFF
TGCAGCGTCCCGCGGACAGGAGCACACGCGAACACCGGGGAGCTGTTTTTT
>.|once|TRBJ1-5|TRBV2
CASSPGAGQPQHF
TGTGCCAGCAGTCCAGGGGCCGGTCAGCCCCAGCATTTT
>.|few|TRBJ1-2|TRBV7-6
CASSLGGVYGYTF
TGTGCCAGCAGCCTGGGGGGGGTCTATGGCTACACCTTC
>.|.|TRBJ2-7|TRBV4-1
CASSQESGLSYEQYF
TGCGCCAGCAGCCAAGAGAGCGGCCTTTCCTACGAGCAGTACTTC
>TRBD1|.|TRBJ1-2|TRBV11-2
CASSLMAGGGDGYTF
TGTGCCAGCAGCTTAATGGCAGGGGGTGGTGACGGCTACACCTTC
>TRBD1|.|TRBJ1-1|TRBV6-5
CASSYSWDSEAFF
TGTGCCAGCAGTTACTCCTGGGACAGTGAAGCTTTCTTT
>TRBD1|.|TRBJ1-6|TRBV7-2
CASSVRDSLYNSPLHF
TGTGCCAGCAGCGTCCGGGACAGCCTCTATAATTCACCCCTCCACTTT
>.|few|TRBJ2-3|TRBV7-6
CASSLEAGVEDTQYF
TGTGCCAGCAGCTTAGAAGCCGGGGTAGAGGATACGCAGTATTTT
>.|.|TRBJ2-5|TRBV1
CTRYLAGGRAETQYF
TGCACCAGGTACCTAGCGGGGGGGCGGGCAGAGACCCAGTACTTC
>.|.|TRBJ2-7|TRBV27
CASSPYSGSSYEQYF
TGTGCCAGCAGTCCATATTCCGGGAGCTCCTACGAGCAGTACTTC
>.|few|TRBJ1-6|TRBV2
CASSEEGFASPLHF
TGTGCCAGCAGTGAAGAGGGGTTCGCTTCACCCCTCCACTTT
>.|few|TRBJ2-1|TRBV6-1
CASSLAFTYNEQFF
TGTGCCAGCAGTCTAGCGTTCACCTACAATGAGCAGTTCTTC
>.|.|TRBJ1-2|TRBV28
CASSYQGPPVDGYTF
TGTGCCAGCAGCTATCAGGGTCCCCCGGTGGATGGCTACACCTTC
>.|.|TRBJ2-1|TRBV21-1
CASSPFRKRGEYSYNEQFF
TGTGCCAGCAGCCCCTTCCGAAAGCGGGGGGAGTATTCCTACAATGAGCAGTTCTTC
>.|.|TRBJ1-1|TRBV4-1
CASSQLSVNTEAFF
TGCGCCAGCAGCCAATTAAGCGTGAACACTGAAGCTTTCTTT